The 21 T cell receptor beta chains given below trace back to one sample, sequenced in a study of blood T cells in healthy people across ages. Alongside a J-beta primer mix, a sample-barcoded 5' primer served in a second PCR lasting 7 to 11 cycles. TCRdb analysed the 5' RACE reads with MiXCR anew, one entry per CDR3 protein. The data contain around 1,000,000 distinct CDR3 sequences, about 23% of them singletons. The same sample was also used in a study of T cells of mothers and their children.

Material: blood. Receptor source: a girl under 10 years old in good health.

This clonotype was picked up a small number of times. This chain connects TRBV4-3 to TRBJ2-1; D possibly corresponds to TRBD2 (5 bases). Germline V gene data show CDR1 as LGHNA and CDR2 as YSLEER. The CDR3 spans 18 residues. The V end was cut by 1 base, the J end by 0 bases, with 16 bases between. This CDR3 is CASSQGYVGVSSYNEQFF. The CDR3 DNA reads as TGCGCCAGCAGCCAAGGGTACGTCGGGGTGAGCTCCTACAATGAGCAGTTCTTC.

V gene TRBV10-3 combines with J gene TRBJ2-3; the D is unclear. V was cut by 5 bases and J by 2 bases, with 23 bases left in between. Germline V gene data show CDR1 as ENHRY and CDR2 as SYGVKD. CDR3 size: 18 residues. The CDR3 loop reads CAISMPKLTTYYTDTQYF. CDR3 nucleotides: TGTGCCATCAGTATGCCTAAGTTGACAACGTATTACACAGATACGCAGTATTTT.

The chain joins TRBV6-6 to TRBJ1-4, with TRBD1 as a possible D gene (5 bases). The germline V gene has CDR1 MNHNY and CDR2 SVGAGI (reference sequence). Trimming left V 8 bases short and J 7 bases short, with 11 bases between. The CDR3 is made up of 12 amino acids. The CDR3 coding sequence is TGTGCCAGCTCCGGGGGGAGTGAAAAACTGTTTTTT. Amino acid sequence: CASSGGSEKLFF.

In this sample, this clonotype turned up many times. V gene TRBV12-3 or TRBV12-4 combines with J gene TRBJ2-7; D perhaps matches TRBD1 (6 bases). This CDR3 is built from 14 residues. Trimming removed 4 bases from V and 2 bases from J, with 12 bases in between. The CDR3 coding sequence is TGTGCCAGCAGTTATTCGACAGGTCCCTACGAGCAGTACTTC. The encoded protein is CASSYSTGPYEQYF.

This clonotype was observed a few times. V gene TRBV18 combines with J gene TRBJ1-3, with a tentative D call TRBD1 (5 bases). The germline V gene has CDR1 KGHSH and CDR2 LQKENI. The CDR3 contains 15 residues. V lost 3 bases and J 0 bases, leaving 9 bases between the germline ends. CDR3: CASSPQTDSGNTIYF. As DNA, the CDR3 is TGTGCCAGCTCACCTCAGACAGACTCTGGAAACACCATATATTTT.

This clonotype was seen just once. The V call is TRBV7-9, the J call TRBJ2-3, with a possible D match to TRBD1 (5 bases). V lost 3 bases to trimming and J lost 4 bases, with 11 bases between them. The CDR3 has 14 residues. Germline CDR1 SEHNR, CDR2 FQNEAQ (reference sequence). The CDR3 protein is CASSFRVGADTQYF. The CDR3 nucleotides read TGTGCCAGCAGCTTTCGGGTAGGGGCAGATACGCAGTATTTT. The variable domain in full, completed from reference TRBV7-9 and TRBJ2-3, reads DTGVSQNPRHKITKRGQNVTFRCDPISEHNRLYWYRQTLGQGPEFLTYFQNEAQLEKSRLLSDRFSAERPKGSFSTLEIQRTEQGDSAMYLCASSFRVGADTQYFGPGTRLTVL.

This clonotype was detected a few times. This rearrangement joins TRBV4-3 to TRBJ2-1; 7 nucleotides align to TRBD2. CDR3 size: 18 residues. V lost 0 bases and J lost 3; bases outside the gene matches: 11. CDR1 is LGHNA, CDR2 YSLEER, per germline. CDR3 in amino acids: CASSQDIPSGSIYNEQFF. The CDR3, as DNA: TGCGCCAGCAGCCAAGACATCCCTAGCGGTTCGATCTACAATGAGCAGTTCTTC.

DNA for the CDR3: TGTGCCAGCACCCTCCCCAGCACAGATACGCAGTATTTT. This encodes CASTLPSTDTQYF. The chain employs TRBV28 and TRBJ2-3; no clear D. CDR3 length: 13 residues. The V gene's germline CDR1 is MDHEN and CDR2 SYDVKM. With 7 bases removed from V and 0 bases from J, the gap between germline ends came to 8 bases.

This chain connects TRBV21-1 to TRBJ2-7; the D call of TRBD1 is as the table states it, not checked on the DNA. TRBV21-1 represents a pseudogene. CDR3 length: 16 amino acids. The CDR3 sequence: CASSTYKGDGPYGQYF. In nucleotides, the CDR3 is TGTGCCAGCAGCACCTACAAGGGGGACGGTCCCTACGGGCAGTACTTC.

The chain carries TRBV6-6 and TRBJ1-6; TRBD1 might be the D (6 bases). This CDR3 region has 14 residues. V was pared by 6 bases and J by 9 bases, with 15 bases between. Germline CDR1 and CDR2: MNHNY and SVGAGI (reference sequence). The CDR3 sequence is CASRGGALLSPLHF. In DNA form, the CDR3 reads TGTGCCAGCAGGGGGGGGGCACTCCTTTCACCCCTCCACTTT.

The gene calls are TRBV5-5 and TRBJ2-1; a weak D match, TRBD2 (6 bases). The closer fit of TRBJ2-5 to the DNA end suggests the J call may be wrong. Germline values: CDR1 SGHKS, CDR2 YYEKEE (reference sequence). The CDR3 spans 17 residues. In nucleotides, the CDR3 is TGTGCCAGCAGCTTGCGACCACTTCAGGGAGGAGTGGAGACCCAGTACTTC. Translated, it gives CASSLRPLQGGVETQYF.

The rearrangement links TRBV20-1 to TRBJ2-7; 9 nucleotides line up with TRBD2. The V segment lost 6 bases and the J segment 4 bases; nucleotides outside the gene matches: 13. Germline V gene sequence: CDR1 DFQATT, CDR2 SNEGSKA (reference sequence). The CDR3 extends over 15 amino acids. The CDR3 here is CSATRLSSGVYEQYF. The CDR3 region has the DNA TGCAGTGCAACCCGTTTGTCTAGCGGGGTTTACGAGCAGTACTTC.

Points on this clonotype: The junction shows a germline mismatch at one end, possibly a read error. As DNA, the CDR3 is TGTGCCATCAGTCGGGGGGCCCAAGGGACCCAGTACTTC. Protein product: CAISRGAQGTQYF. V is TRBV10-3 and J is TRBJ2-5, with a tentative D call TRBD2 (7 bases). The CDR3 loop spans 13 amino acids. The germline V gene has CDR1 ENHRY and CDR2 SYGVKD.

The sample holds a few counts of this clonotype. The chain carries TRBV5-8 and TRBJ2-3; D may be TRBD1 (5 bases). Germline CDR1 reads SGHTS; CDR2 reads YDEGEE. The CDR3 length is 17 residues. V lost 3 bases and J lost 0, with 17 bases in between. The CDR3 spells CASSYTRAGYSTDTQYF. For the CDR3, the DNA is TGTGCCAGCAGCTATACAAGAGCAGGGTACAGCACAGATACGCAGTATTTT.

This clonotype was seen repeatedly, ten times or more. The rearrangement links TRBV27 to TRBJ1-4, with unresolved D. The germline gives CDR1 MNHEY, CDR2 SMNVEV (reference sequence). CDR3 length: 13 residues. The V and J ends lost 3 bases and 4 bases respectively, with 6 bases between them. The DNA of the CDR3 is TGTGCCAGCAGTTTCCGGCGTAATGAAAAACTGTTTTTT. Protein sequence: CASSFRRNEKLFF.

CDR3 in DNA: TGCGCCAGCAGCCAAGATCAGGTAACGCAGTTCTTC. It is translated as CASSQDQVTQFF. This rearrangement joins TRBV4-1 to TRBJ2-1; D is uncertain. Germline CDR1 reads MGHRA; CDR2 reads YSYEKL. The CDR3 totals 12 residues. Trimming pared 0 bases from V and 12 bases from J, leaving 9 bases between.

The V and J genes are TRBV7-9 and TRBJ2-5, with 9 positions matching TRBD2. Germline CDR1 SEHNR, CDR2 FQNEAQ (reference sequence). The CDR3 loop spans 17 amino acids. Trimming took 0 bases from V and 4 from J; bases not matched to a gene: 9. The DNA of the CDR3 is TGTGCCAGCAGCTTAGCTAGCGGGGGCCCAGGAGGAGAGACCCAGTACTTC. It specifies CASSLASGGPGGETQYF.

This chain uses TRBV20-1 with TRBJ2-5; D is possibly TRBD2 (6 bases). Germline V gives CDR1 DFQATT, CDR2 SNEGSKA (reference sequence). CDR3 length equals 17 residues. V was cut by 3 bases and J by 5 bases, with 25 bases left in between. The CDR3 here is CSARLVSGLGDGETQYF. CDR3 nucleotides: TGCAGTGCTAGGTTGGTTAGCGGCCTTGGTGACGGGGAGACCCAGTACTTC.

The J gene is TRBJ2-5, the V gene TRBV12-3 or TRBV12-4, with TRBD2 matching 9 bases. The J segment lost 4 bases and the V segment lost 5 bases, leaving 5 bases of the junction unmatched. This CDR3 spans 14 amino acids. The chain's CDR3 is CASSHSGRSETQYF. CDR3 DNA sequence: TGTGCCAGCAGTCATAGCGGGAGATCAGAGACCCAGTACTTC.

This chain connects TRBV6-2 or TRBV6-3 to TRBJ1-2; D call uncertain. Looked up from germline, CDR1 is MNHEY and CDR2 is SVGEGT. This CDR3 is 12 amino acids long. The V gene lost 2 bases and the J gene lost 7 bases, with 8 bases spanning the gap. The CDR3: CASSYNSFGYTF. Here the CDR3 DNA reads TGTGCCAGCAGTTACAACAGCTTTGGCTACACCTTC.

This clonotype was counted a few times. In DNA, the CDR3 is TGTGCCAGCAGCTTCGCCGGGACAGGAGCGTTTGATACGCAGTATTTT. Translated, it gives CASSFAGTGAFDTQYF. The V call is TRBV7-2, the J call TRBJ2-3, with TRBD1 identical over 8 bases. The CDR3 spans 16 residues. CDR1 and CDR2 from the germline V gene are SGHTA and FQGNSA. The junction had 11 bases not matched to a gene; V was cut back by 3 bases and J by 6 bases.